The entry below gives a single T cell receptor (beta chain) sequence along with its context. V lost 0 bases and J lost 5, with 8 bases in between. This CDR3 is built from 14 residues. Germline CDR1 is LNHDA and CDR2 is SQIVND (reference sequence). This record belongs to a study of blood T cell repertoires in COVID-19. As for the study in general: There were acute and convalescent COVID-19 samples, and they came from the United States, Italy and Spain. The cDNA or gDNA used as material had been derived from T cells, B-cell-depleted T cells, or PBMCs.

The repertoire was sequenced with immunoSEQ multiplex PCR; TCRdb's copy has only in-frame clones and lacks some. The sample holds some 130,000 clones, 84% seen once. Sequencing used peripheral blood. The chain links TRBV19 to TRBJ1-5, with D hard to call. The clonotype was recovered from a man between 60 and 75 years old with acute or convalescent COVID-19. CDR3 bases: TGTGCCAGTAGTATAGAGAAGGGAGATCAGCCCCAGCATTTT. Protein: CASSIEKGDQPQHF.